The 7 T cell receptor beta chains below were found in one sample sequenced in a study of blood T cell repertoires in COVID-19. Libraries were prepared by immunoSEQ multiplex PCR; TCRdb keeps only in-frame clonotypes and omits some of them. The sample carries 250,000 to 300,000 clones, approximately 90% recorded once. The sequenced sample consisted of PBMCs or T cells enriched from blood (not recorded which). The receptor set was obtained from a woman in her thirties or forties with acute COVID-19.

The chain has TRBV19 and TRBJ1-6, with 9 bases aligning to TRBD1. The germline gives CDR1 LNHDA, CDR2 SQIVND (reference sequence). V lost 4 bases, J lost 8 bases, and 9 bases stayed unmatched. This CDR3 spans 16 amino acids. In nucleotides, the CDR3 is TGTGCCAGTAGTAGATTACCGGGACAGGGTGATTCACCCCTCCACTTT. It specifies CASSRLPGQGDSPLHF.

The chain combines TRBV7-9 with TRBJ2-7; 10 bases are a match to TRBD2. J was trimmed by 5 bases and V by 6 bases; bases with no gene match: 7. Germline loops: CDR1 SEHNR, CDR2 FQNEAQ (reference sequence). CDR3 length equals 14 residues. The CDR3, as DNA: TGTGCCAGCAGTCTTACTAGCGGGACCCACGAGCAGTACTTC. This sequence encodes CASSLTSGTHEQYF.

The CDR3 bases are TGTGCCAGCAGTGTACCGGGGGACACTGAAGCTTTCTTT. As protein: CASSVPGDTEAFF. V is TRBV2 and J is TRBJ1-1; TRBD1 is a possible D gene (5 bases). The CDR3 is 13 amino acids. CDR1 and CDR2 from the germline V gene are SNHLY and FYNNEI. Trimming removed 4 bases at V and 3 bases at J, with 9 bases between.

The chain uses TRBV24-1 and TRBJ2-7, with 7 bases that match TRBD1. The V segment lost 3 bases and the J segment 3 bases; nucleotides outside the gene matches: 10. The germline V gene has CDR1 KGHDR and CDR2 SFDVKD. The CDR3 has 16 residues. Here the CDR3 reads CATSDRKGASFYEQYF. CDR3 coding DNA: TGTGCCACCAGTGATCGTAAGGGGGCTTCCTTCTACGAGCAGTACTTC.

The chain carries TRBV5-1 and TRBJ1-1; 8 bases match TRBD1. Germline lookup yields CDR1 SGHRS and CDR2 YFSETQ. With 4 bases clipped from V and 3 bases from J, the junction kept 8 bases outside the gene matches. This CDR3 is 15 amino acids long. CDR3 coding DNA: TGCGCCAGCAGCCCGGCCGGGGACAGGTACACTGAAGCTTTCTTT. Protein: CASSPAGDRYTEAFF.

The V call is TRBV6-5, the J call TRBJ1-2; 10 nucleotides align to TRBD1. V lost 7 bases and J lost 6; bases outside the gene matches: 8. Germline lookup yields CDR1 MNHEY and CDR2 SVGAGI. This CDR3 comprises 14 residues. The CDR3 loop reads CASNTGQGDHGYTF. DNA of the CDR3: TGTGCCAGCAACACCGGACAGGGGGATCATGGCTACACCTTC.

CDR3: CASSPGGSRVKETQYF. Here the CDR3 DNA reads TGTGCCAGCAGTCCAGGAGGCAGTAGGGTAAAAGAGACCCAGTACTTC. This sequence joins TRBV27 and TRBJ2-5, with D possibly being TRBD2 (5 bases). V dropped 5 bases and J dropped 3 bases, with 19 bases sitting between them. Per germline, CDR1 MNHEY and CDR2 SMNVEV (reference sequence). The CDR3 is made up of 16 amino acids.